This entry lists 5 T cell receptor beta chains sequenced from one sample in a study of T cells expressing NK-cell markers. From its re-call of the 5' RACE reads, TCRdb lists each CDR3 protein once, without DNA. This specimen shows a few hundred thousand distinct CDR3 sequences; the ten leading clones hold approximately 3.6%. Sequencing was performed on blood T cells: a sorted CD56 or NKG2C T cell subset, CD4+ or CD8+ T cells, or bulk PBMC T cells (not recorded which). The source of these receptors is a man between 18 and 29 years old in good health.

This chain links TRBV20-1 with TRBJ2-5. CDR1 DFQATT and CDR2 SNEGSKA come from the germline V gene (reference sequence). The CDR3 has 15 residues. The CDR3: CSARDSGTTQETQYF.

The chain couples TRBV3-1 to TRBJ2-7; TCRdb's D call, TRBD2, is unchecked because there is no DNA. The CDR3 spans 16 residues. From germline, CDR1 is LGHDT and CDR2 YNNKEL (reference sequence). The CDR3 spells CASSRGGSAGLDGQYF.

CDR3: CASSQVSPGASSGNTIYF. The V gene is TRBV4-3, the J gene TRBJ1-3; the D call of TRBD1 rests on TCRdb alone, since no DNA is present to check it. Germline lookup yields CDR1 LGHNA and CDR2 YSLEER. The CDR3 sequence is 18 residues long.

This rearrangement joins TRBV12-3 or TRBV12-4 to TRBJ2-7; no DNA is available, so the TRBD1 call from TCRdb remains unchecked. The CDR3 runs 13 residues. CDR3 loop: CASTWDRPHEQYF.

The V gene is TRBV11-2, the J gene TRBJ2-1; TCRdb calls TRBD2, which cannot be checked without DNA. The CDR3 extends over 13 amino acids. Germline CDR1 is SGHAT and CDR2 is FQNNGV. Here the CDR3 reads CASSSLAGVVQFF.